This TCR beta chain stems from a study of CD8 T cells in ankylosing spondylitis. The table lists this clonotype with many counts. What it binds is not known. TCRdb independently ran MiXCR on the 5' RACE reads; one entry per CDR3 protein. This table has around 39,000 distinct CDR3 sequences, approximately 17% appearing once. V trimming: 6 bases; J trimming: 9 bases; junction bases outside the gene matches: 8. Germline V CDR1 and CDR2: MNHEY, SVGAGI. The CDR3 sequence is 14 residues long. Study-wide points: Several of the motif variants were reported before in synovial fluid and blood from reactive arthritis. Eight highly homologous variants made up a TCR beta motif, and this motif appeared characteristic of ankylosing spondylitis blood. Significant enrichment of disease-linked clones was reportedly seen in matched ankylosing spondylitis synovial fluid. Relatively scarce in peripheral blood, disease-linked clones were CD8+.

The clonotype originates from a male donor with ankylosing spondylitis or in good health (not recorded which). The chain combines TRBV6-5 with TRBJ2-1, with 10 bases matching TRBD1. Sequenced input: blood. CDR3 amino acids: CASSSGTGVSEQFF. CDR3 DNA sequence: TGTGCCAGCAGCTCCGGGACAGGGGTCAGTGAGCAGTTCTTC.